Sequencing of this TCR beta chain was carried out in a study of T cell responses to AZD1222 COVID-19 vaccine. Looking at the study overall: Doses given second, at about 4 or about 12 weeks, were pooled.

Points from the study as a whole: Nearly half of the spike-specific TCRs reportedly recognize variant regions that carry no mutations. Elevations in Spike-specific TCR breadth and depth followed administration of two AZD1222 doses. Donor demographics were predominantly white British with a female majority; clonal diversity may be underestimated.

Note on this clone: No antigen is known for it.

The method was immunoSEQ multiplex PCR; TCRdb's version includes in-frame clones alone and lacks a portion of them. This sample carries tens of thousands of clones, roughly 88% of them seen once, and the ten largest clones take approximately 9%. The source of this sequence is an adult in good health. This specimen was peripheral blood, taken on day 0 of AZD1222 vaccination.

The CDR3 region is CASSLSRANTEAFF. CDR3 sequence (DNA): TGTGCCAGCAGCTTAAGCCGGGCCAACACTGAAGCTTTCTTT. The rearrangement links TRBV7-2 to TRBJ1-1, with D unclear. Germline CDR1 SGHTA, CDR2 FQGNSA. V was shortened by 2 bases and J by 2 bases, with 9 bases between the two germline ends. The CDR3 has 14 residues.